This TCR beta chain is from a study of blood T cell repertoires in COVID-19. The authors' processing: It was from reference gene primer amplification that nucleated cell counts were estimated. The method was immunoSEQ multiplex PCR; TCRdb's version includes in-frame clones alone and lacks a portion of them. V, J and clone size were drawn from that table, and D and trimming were deduced from the DNA. The top ten clones hold around 2.4% of a sample with about 230,000 clones, 70% to 85% of them seen once. Looked up from germline, CDR1 is DFQATT and CDR2 is SNEGSKA (reference sequence). This CDR3 is built from 21 residues. Trimming at V came to 3 bases and at J to 7 bases, leaving 22 bases not matched to a gene.

Sequences were obtained from peripheral blood. The rearrangement uses TRBV20-1 and TRBJ2-1, with 15 bases aligning to TRBD2. This receptor was taken from a man aged 35 to 55 who had recovered from COVID-19. CDR3 nucleotide sequence: TGCAGTGCTAGTGGGACCGCCGGGACTAGCGGGGGGCCCCGCTTCTGGAATGAGCAGTTCTTC. It yields the protein CSASGTAGTSGGPRFWNEQFF.